This T cell receptor beta chain was recovered during a study of blood T cell repertoires in COVID-19. The protocol was immunoSEQ multiplex PCR, while the TCRdb copy is restricted to in-frame clones and leaves out a portion. The profile shows around 150,000 clones, around 82% of them singletons. The sample consisted of peripheral blood. This sequence was found in a woman aged 40 to 50 with COVID-19, enrolled during active disease.

CDR3 sequence: CASSQVGGIEAFF. CDR3 coding DNA: TGCGCCAGCAGCCAAGTTGGGGGGATTGAAGCTTTCTTT. The rearrangement links TRBV4-1 to TRBJ1-1; maybe TRBD1 (5 bases). The V gene lost 1 base and the J gene lost 7 bases, with 10 bases spanning the gap. CDR1 and CDR2 from the germline V gene are MGHRA and YSYEKL. The CDR3 spans 13 residues.